Listed below are T cell receptor beta chains from one sample, sequenced in a study of blood T cell repertoires in COVID-19. The repertoire was sequenced with immunoSEQ multiplex PCR; TCRdb's copy has only in-frame clones and lacks some. The data show 180,000 or so clones, approximately 86% seen once. Sequenced: peripheral blood. These receptors originate from a man aged 60-69 years who had recovered from COVID-19. CDR3s include the opening cysteine and the closing phenylalanine or tryptophan. D genes are given only for firm matches. Size is stated for part of the rows, as once, few or many counts, or as a class when the clone is expanded.

size: .; J: TRBJ2-7; V: TRBV11-2; D: .; DNA: TGTGCCAGCAGCTTAGCCCTGGCGGCAGAGTCCTACGAGCAGTACTTC; CDR3: CASSLALAAESYEQYF
size: .; J: TRBJ2-2; V: TRBV7-8; D: .; DNA: TGTGCCAGCAGCCCTAACAGGGCCGGGGAGCTGTTTTTT; CDR3: CASSPNRAGELFF
size: .; J: TRBJ1-2; V: TRBV9; D: .; DNA: TGTGCCAGCAGCGTGAACCGGGGGGGAGGCTACACCTTC; CDR3: CASSVNRGGGYTF
size: .; J: TRBJ1-1; V: TRBV6-5; D: .; DNA: TGTGCCTCCAAGACAGGATTACTTGAAGCTTTCTTT; CDR3: CASKTGLLEAFF
size: .; J: TRBJ1-2; V: TRBV19; D: .; DNA: TGTGCCAGTAGCCGAAAGACGGACAGTGTGTATGGCTACACCTTC; CDR3: CASSRKTDSVYGYTF
size: .; J: TRBJ2-5; V: TRBV7-3; D: .; DNA: TGTGCCAGCAGCTTAAGGAGAGAAGAGACCCAGTACTTC; CDR3: CASSLRREETQYF
size: .; J: TRBJ1-1; V: TRBV20-1; D: .; DNA: TGCAGTGCTAGTCCCAGAGCGGGTCGGGGAGCTTTCTTT; CDR3: CSASPRAGRGAFF
size: .; J: TRBJ1-1; V: TRBV7-9; D: .; DNA: TGTGCCAGCAGCCTCGAGAGCGGCAAAGCTTTCTTT; CDR3: CASSLESGKAFF
size: .; J: TRBJ2-5; V: TRBV4-1; D: .; DNA: TGCGCCAGCAGCCGAGGCAGGGGTCAAGAGACCCAGTACTTC; CDR3: CASSRGRGQETQYF
size: few; J: TRBJ1-4; V: TRBV24-1; D: .; DNA: TGTGCCACCAGTCAGACAGGTGGGGAACTGTTTTTT; CDR3: CATSQTGGELFF
size: .; J: TRBJ2-1; V: TRBV7-2; D: TRBD2; DNA: TGTGCCAGCAGCTCACGGGGCGGGGGGGCCCAGGAGCAGTTCTTC; CDR3: CASSSRGGGAQEQFF
size: .; J: TRBJ1-1; V: TRBV7-9; D: .; DNA: TGTGCCAGCAGCTCGACCTTGGGGGCCTCATCGCAAGCTTTCTTT; CDR3: CASSSTLGASSQAFF
size: .; J: TRBJ1-2; V: TRBV6-2/TRBV6-3; D: .; DNA: TGTGCCAGCAGTTACTTCGGGTCTAGTTACTATGGCTACACCTTC; CDR3: CASSYFGSSYYGYTF
size: .; J: TRBJ2-3; V: TRBV2; D: .; DNA: TGTGCCAGCAGGGACGACGGGCAAGGGGGAGATACGCAGTATTTT; CDR3: CASRDDGQGGDTQYF
size: .; J: TRBJ2-7; V: TRBV6-1; D: .; DNA: TGTGCCAGCAAAGTTACAGGCAGCTGGGACGAGCAGTACTTC; CDR3: CASKVTGSWDEQYF
size: .; J: TRBJ2-3; V: TRBV5-4; D: TRBD2; DNA: TGTGCCAGCAGAGTGGCGGGGGGGTTGGATACGCAGTATTTT; CDR3: CASRVAGGLDTQYF
size: .; J: TRBJ2-2; V: TRBV28; D: .; DNA: TGTGCCAGCAGTTTGCAGGGGCGGAAGCTGTTTTTT; CDR3: CASSLQGRKLFF
size: .; J: TRBJ1-1; V: TRBV3-1/TRBV3-2; D: .; DNA: TGTGCCAGCACTTCCGAGAGGGCTTGGGCTGAAGCTTTCTTT; CDR3: CASTSERAWAEAFF
size: few; J: TRBJ2-5; V: TRBV9; D: TRBD2; DNA: TGTGCCAGCAGTTTCCCCGGGACTAGCGGGGGGCTGGGGGGGACCCAGTACTTC; CDR3: CASSFPGTSGGLGGTQYF
size: .; J: TRBJ1-5; V: TRBV6-7; D: TRBD1; DNA: TGTGCCAGCAGTTACTCGGTAGGGGGCTCCCTCCCTATCAATCAGCCCCAGCATTTT; CDR3: CASSYSVGGSLPINQPQHF
size: .; J: TRBJ2-7; V: TRBV7-8; D: .; DNA: TGTGCCAGCAGCCAACTCCCCGGGACTTACACCTACGAGCAGTACTTC; CDR3: CASSQLPGTYTYEQYF
size: .; J: TRBJ1-6; V: TRBV2; D: TRBD1; DNA: TGTGCCAGCAGTGTTCAGGGGGACTATAATTCACCCCTCCACTTT; CDR3: CASSVQGDYNSPLHF
size: .; J: TRBJ2-5; V: TRBV11-2; D: .; DNA: TGTGCCAGCAGCTTTTCCGACAGCGATCGGGAGACCCAGTACTTC; CDR3: CASSFSDSDRETQYF
size: once; J: TRBJ2-5; V: TRBV2; D: TRBD2; DNA: TGTGCCAGCAGTGAAGGGCTAGCGGGGCGTTCCCAAAAGACCCAGTACTTC; CDR3: CASSEGLAGRSQKTQYF
size: once; J: TRBJ2-2; V: TRBV9; D: TRBD1; DNA: TGTGCCAGCAGCGTAGTACAGGGGGGCACCGGGGAGCTGTTTTTT; CDR3: CASSVVQGGTGELFF
size: .; J: TRBJ1-5; V: TRBV6-1; D: .; DNA: TGTGCCAGCAGTGAAACAGGGCGTTATGGAGCCCAGCATTTT; CDR3: CASSETGRYGAQHF
size: .; J: TRBJ2-5; V: TRBV19; D: TRBD2; DNA: TGTGCCAGTAGTCTTGGGCGGGGGTCGGAGACCCAGTACTTC; CDR3: CASSLGRGSETQYF
size: .; J: TRBJ1-3; V: TRBV18; D: TRBD1; DNA: TGTGCCAGCTCACCTTCGACAGGGACCGGCTCTGGAAACACCATATATTTT; CDR3: CASSPSTGTGSGNTIYF
size: few; J: TRBJ2-2; V: TRBV29-1; D: TRBD2; DNA: TGCAGCGTTAACCAGGGAGGGACCGGGGAGCTGTTTTTT; CDR3: CSVNQGGTGELFF
size: once; J: TRBJ2-4; V: TRBV7-2; D: TRBD1; DNA: TGTGCCAGCAGCTTCCCGAGGGGGCAGGGGAACGACATTCAGTACTTC; CDR3: CASSFPRGQGNDIQYF
size: .; J: TRBJ2-5; V: TRBV6-5; D: TRBD1; DNA: TGTGCCAGCAGGGGGGGGACAGGGGCCCAAGAGACCCAGTACTTC; CDR3: CASRGGTGAQETQYF
size: .; J: TRBJ1-5; V: TRBV6-6; D: TRBD1; DNA: TGTGCCAGCAGTTACGCCGGGACAGGACCAAATCAGCCCCAGCATTTT; CDR3: CASSYAGTGPNQPQHF
size: once; J: TRBJ1-3; V: TRBV10-3; D: TRBD1; DNA: TGTGCCATCAGGGCCGGGACAGACTCTGGAAACACCATATATTTT; CDR3: CAIRAGTDSGNTIYF
size: once; J: TRBJ1-6; V: TRBV6-5; D: TRBD1; DNA: TGTGCCAGCAGTTACTGGGGACAGCTCCACTTT; CDR3: CASSYWGQLHF
size: .; J: TRBJ2-1; V: TRBV5-4; D: .; DNA: TGTGCCACCCCCAAGGGGGGGCTTCCAAATGAGCAGTTCTTC; CDR3: CATPKGGLPNEQFF
size: .; J: TRBJ1-1; V: TRBV18; D: .; DNA: TGTGCCAGCTCACCGACAGGATCGAACACTGAAGCTTTCTTT; CDR3: CASSPTGSNTEAFF
size: once; J: TRBJ1-2; V: TRBV6-5; D: TRBD1; DNA: TGTGCCAGCAGTTACTATGGGACAGCTAACTATGGCTACACCTTC; CDR3: CASSYYGTANYGYTF
size: .; J: TRBJ1-5; V: TRBV12-3/TRBV12-4; D: .; DNA: TGTGCCAGCAGTTTCGGGGGTAATCAGCCCCAGCATTTT; CDR3: CASSFGGNQPQHF
size: .; J: TRBJ2-3; V: TRBV7-2; D: TRBD2; DNA: TGTGCCAGCAGCCCCGGACTAGATGGCCCAGATACGCAGTATTTT; CDR3: CASSPGLDGPDTQYF
size: .; J: TRBJ2-1; V: TRBV9; D: TRBD2; DNA: TGTGCCAGCAGCGTTGGCGGGGGATCCTACAATGAGCAGTTCTTC; CDR3: CASSVGGGSYNEQFF
size: .; J: TRBJ1-5; V: TRBV18; D: .; DNA: TGTGCCAGCTCACCACCTTCTACAGGGCCGGATCAGCCCCAGCATTTT; CDR3: CASSPPSTGPDQPQHF
size: .; J: TRBJ2-5; V: TRBV3-1/TRBV3-2; D: TRBD2; DNA: TGTGCCAGCAGCCCGTTATCGGGGGAGGGTCAAGAGACCCAGTACTTC; CDR3: CASSPLSGEGQETQYF
size: .; J: TRBJ2-7; V: TRBV7-7; D: .; DNA: TGTGCTAGCAGCCCCGGGCCCTGGGGCCCCCACGAGCAGTACTTC; CDR3: CASSPGPWGPHEQYF
size: .; J: TRBJ2-3; V: TRBV6-7; D: .; DNA: TGTGCCAGCAGTTACGAGGCCCCAGATACGCAGTATTTT; CDR3: CASSYEAPDTQYF
size: .; J: TRBJ1-4; V: TRBV28; D: .; DNA: TGTGCCAGCATGGCAGGGACTAATGAAAAACTGTTTTTT; CDR3: CASMAGTNEKLFF
size: .; J: TRBJ1-1; V: TRBV5-1; D: TRBD1; DNA: TGCGCCAGCAGCTTGTACCCAGGGGGGATAACTGAAGCTTTCTTT; CDR3: CASSLYPGGITEAFF
size: .; J: TRBJ1-1; V: TRBV2; D: .; DNA: TGTGCCAGCAGTGAAGCCCAGGGATTGGGCACTGAAGCTTTCTTT; CDR3: CASSEAQGLGTEAFF
size: .; J: TRBJ1-5; V: TRBV28; D: .; DNA: TGTGCCAGCAGCGAAGACAGTTACAATCAGCCCCAGCATTTT; CDR3: CASSEDSYNQPQHF
size: .; J: TRBJ1-2; V: TRBV3-1/TRBV3-2; D: .; DNA: TGTGCCAGCAGCCAAGATGGGGGGAGCGTTAACTATGGCTACACCTTC; CDR3: CASSQDGGSVNYGYTF
size: .; J: TRBJ2-1; V: TRBV4-1; D: TRBD2; DNA: TGCGCCAGCAGCCAAGTCCCTCGGGGGGACAATGAGCAGTTCTTC; CDR3: CASSQVPRGDNEQFF
size: .; J: TRBJ2-5; V: TRBV6-5; D: TRBD1; DNA: TGTGCCAGCAGTTACTCCGGGACAGGGAAAGAGACCCAGTACTTC; CDR3: CASSYSGTGKETQYF
size: .; J: TRBJ2-3; V: TRBV7-2; D: TRBD1; DNA: TGTGCCAGCAGCGAAGGGGACAGGGTTACAGATACGCAGTATTTT; CDR3: CASSEGDRVTDTQYF